A single TCR beta chain is shown here with its context. The antigen is unknown. Trimming cost V 2 bases and J 9 bases; bases outside gene matches: 8. Germline V gene lookup returns CDR1 SGHNT and CDR2 YYREEE (reference sequence). CDR3 length: 14 amino acids. Sequencing libraries for TCR beta were prepared with iRepertoire HTBI primers and Arm-PCR of CDR3 regions. TCRdb reprocessed the multiplex PCR reads with MiXCR, giving one entry per CDR3 protein. The sample has 500,000 to 800,000 distinct CDR3 sequences; approximately 29% are singletons. This entry belongs to a study of regulatory T cells in long-lasting Graves disease. Study-level points and caveats: Among persistent patients, a larger number of public clonotypes were shared (about 2,700) than among newly diagnosed patients (roughly 1,000). The study found lower TCR diversity in persistent Graves' patients than in newly diagnosed ones.

The sample's time point: persistent/refractory GD, antithyroid drugs over 5 years with positive TRAb. Following extraction of RNA from PBMCs, that RNA was used to make the TCR library. The receptor was derived from a female donor with Graves disease. The chain uses TRBV5-4 and TRBJ2-5, with TRBD2 matching over 9 bases. Sequences were derived from peripheral blood mononuclear cells (PBMCs), sampled when the disease was refractory, from a patient treated with antithyroid drugs. As DNA, the CDR3 is TGTGCCAGCAGCTTCGGTAGCGGGGGACGGGCCCAGTACTTC. This encodes CASSFGSGGRAQYF.